Presented here are 13 T cell receptor beta chains from one specimen sequenced in a study of T cell responses to AZD1222 COVID-19 vaccine. TCRdb keeps only in-frame clones here, not all; method: immunoSEQ multiplex PCR. In the table there are about 99,000 clones, over 90% of which are singletons. The specimen comprised peripheral blood, sampled on day 0 of AZD1222 vaccination. Every receptor here comes from an adult in good health.

V usage is TRBV4-1 and J usage is TRBJ2-3; D tentatively fits TRBD1 or TRBD2 (5 bases each). The V gene lost 1 base and the J gene lost 0 bases, with 8 bases spanning the gap. Germline lookup yields CDR1 MGHRA and CDR2 YSYEKL. The CDR3 has 15 amino acids. As DNA, the CDR3 is TGCGCCAGCAGCCAAGGGGGCGGGAGCACAGATACGCAGTATTTT. Protein product: CASSQGGGSTDTQYF.

V usage is TRBV21-1 and J usage is TRBJ2-1; the table gives TRBD2 as D, unverified against the DNA. TRBV21-1 is an annotated pseudogene. The CDR3 length is 18 residues. DNA for the CDR3: TGTGCCAGCAGCTCTAAGAGCGGGAACCCCAGCTCCTACAATGAGCAGTTCTTC. Translating it yields CASSSKSGNPSSYNEQFF.

The chain uses TRBV7-2 and TRBJ1-5; D unresolved. With 0 bases removed from V and 6 bases from J, the gap between germline ends came to 6 bases. The CDR3 runs to 13 residues. The germline V gene has CDR1 SGHTA and CDR2 FQGNSA. The CDR3 spells CASSLAEGQPQHF. The CDR3 DNA reads TGTGCCAGCAGCTTAGCGGAAGGTCAGCCCCAGCATTTT.

This clone is judged medium-sized. The rearrangement links TRBV9 to TRBJ2-7; TRBD1 aligns across 8 bases. The germline V gene encodes CDR1 SGDLS and CDR2 YYNGEE. V gave up 4 bases and J gave up 4 bases; unmatched junction bases: 13. CDR3 length equals 16 residues. DNA of the CDR3: TGTGCCAGCAGCCCAACCCCCGGGACAGGAGTATACGAGCAGTACTTC. Amino acid sequence: CASSPTPGTGVYEQYF.

This clone was seen a single time. The chain couples TRBV21-1 to TRBJ2-7; the table calls TRBD2, which could not be checked here. TRBV21-1 is an annotated pseudogene. This CDR3 contains 16 residues. The CDR3 DNA follows: TGTGCCAGCATCTCATGGGGGCCTAGCGGGAGTTGTGAGCAGTACTTC. Residues: CASISWGPSGSCEQYF.

The chain recombines TRBV19 with TRBJ2-7; D possibly corresponds to TRBD1 (6 bases). CDR3 length: 14 residues. V dropped 4 bases and J dropped 0 bases, with 10 bases sitting between them. Germline CDR1 and CDR2: LNHDA and SQIVND (reference sequence). The CDR3 DNA follows: TGTGCCAGTAGTACTACAGGGAGCTCCTACGAGCAGTACTTC. It codes for CASSTTGSSYEQYF.

This clone was seen ten or more times. CDR3 nucleotides: TGCAGCGCTTATAGGAGCCCCTACGAGCAGTACTTC. This codes for CSAYRSPYEQYF. This sequence joins TRBV29-1 and TRBJ2-7, with D uncertain. V was shortened by 7 bases and J by 2 bases, with 12 bases between the two germline ends. This CDR3 contains 12 residues. Germline V gene data show CDR1 as SQVTM and CDR2 as ANQGSEA.

The V call is TRBV12-5, the J call TRBJ1-2; maybe TRBD1 (6 bases). This CDR3 comprises 17 residues. V was cut by 0 bases and J by 3 bases, with 17 bases left in between. CDR1 LGHNT and CDR2 FRNRAP come from the germline V gene. The CDR3, as DNA: TGTGCTAGTGGTTTGGTCGTCTCCAGGGGTGGAGACTATGGCTACACCTTC. Amino acids: CASGLVVSRGGDYGYTF.

V and J are TRBV25-1 and TRBJ2-7; tentative D call: TRBD1 (6 bases). Trimming shortened V by 9 bases and J by 6 bases, and 18 bases separated the two germline ends. This CDR3 spans 13 amino acids. Germline lookup yields CDR1 MGHDK and CDR2 SYGVNS. The CDR3 spells CARVGWGRGEQYF. CDR3 coding DNA: TGTGCCAGGGTTGGTTGGGGGCGTGGCGAGCAGTACTTC.

The chain couples TRBV5-4 to TRBJ1-2; 7 bases map to TRBD1. The J segment lost 8 bases and the V segment lost 4 bases, leaving 8 bases of the junction unmatched. Germline-derived CDR1 and CDR2 are SGHNT and YYREEE (reference sequence). The CDR3 has 13 amino acids. The CDR3 coding sequence is TGTGCCAGCAGCCCTGGACAGGTGCGCGGCTACACCTTC. It translates to CASSPGQVRGYTF.

The chain links TRBV12-3 or TRBV12-4 to TRBJ1-2, with a tentative D call TRBD1 (6 bases). V dropped 4 bases and J dropped 4 bases, with 10 bases sitting between them. CDR3 length equals 13 residues. This CDR3 is CASSYRVGYGYTF. The CDR3 coding sequence is TGTGCCAGCAGTTACAGGGTTGGCTATGGCTACACCTTC.

The chain links TRBV7-3 to TRBJ2-1; D perhaps matches TRBD2 (5 bases). This CDR3 has 14 amino acids. The germline gives CDR1 SGHTA, CDR2 FQGTGA. With 5 bases removed from V and 16 bases from J, the gap between germline ends came to 24 bases. In nucleotides, the CDR3 is TGTGCCAGCAGCCCTCGGACTGCCTCAAATTTGCTCTTCTTC. Residues: CASSPRTASNLLFF. The full variable domain, with the rest looked up from reference TRBV7-3 and TRBJ2-1, is GAGVSQTPSNKVTEKGKYVELRCDPISGHTALYWYRQSLGQGPEFLIYFQGTGAADDSGLPNDRFFAVRPEGSVSTLKIQRTERGDSAVYLCASSPRTASNLLFFGPGTRLTVL.

The gene calls are TRBV5-1 and TRBJ1-5; D ambiguous. This CDR3 spans 13 amino acids. The V gene's germline CDR1 is SGHRS and CDR2 YFSETQ. The V and J ends lost 5 bases and 0 bases respectively, with 6 bases between them. CDR3 region: CASREGSNQPQHF. As DNA, the CDR3 is TGCGCCAGCAGGGAAGGTAGCAATCAGCCCCAGCATTTT.